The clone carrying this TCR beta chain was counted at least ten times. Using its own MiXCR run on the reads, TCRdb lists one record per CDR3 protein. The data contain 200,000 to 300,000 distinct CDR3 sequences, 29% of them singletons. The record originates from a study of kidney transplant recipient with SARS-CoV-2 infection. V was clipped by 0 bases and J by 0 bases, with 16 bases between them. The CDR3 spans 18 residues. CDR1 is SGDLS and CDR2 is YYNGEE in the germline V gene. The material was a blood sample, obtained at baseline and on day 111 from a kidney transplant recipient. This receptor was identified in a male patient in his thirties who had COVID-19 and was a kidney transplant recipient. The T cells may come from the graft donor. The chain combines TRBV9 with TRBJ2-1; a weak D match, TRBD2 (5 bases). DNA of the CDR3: TGTGCCAGCAGCGTAGTTTCAGGAGGCGCTAGCTCCTACAATGAGCAGTTCTTC. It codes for CASSVVSGGASSYNEQFF.